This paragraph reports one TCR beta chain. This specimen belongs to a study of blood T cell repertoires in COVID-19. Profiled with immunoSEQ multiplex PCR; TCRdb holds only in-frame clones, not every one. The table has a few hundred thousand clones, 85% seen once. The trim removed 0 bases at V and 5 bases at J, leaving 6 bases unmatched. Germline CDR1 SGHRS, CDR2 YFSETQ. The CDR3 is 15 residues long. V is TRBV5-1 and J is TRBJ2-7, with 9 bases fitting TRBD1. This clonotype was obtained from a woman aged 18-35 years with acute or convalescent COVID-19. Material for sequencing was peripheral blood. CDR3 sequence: CASSLGGQGINEQYF. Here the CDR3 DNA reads TGCGCCAGCAGCTTGGGGGGACAGGGAATTAACGAGCAGTACTTC.